These 15 T cell receptor beta chains share one sample of origin, sequenced in a study of OX40 agonist ivuxolimab in advanced cancers. Profiling relied on immunoSEQ multiplex PCR, and the TCRdb table lists in-frame clones only, not all of them. Found here are about 70,000 clones, roughly 80% of them singletons; the top ten hold roughly 5.3%. Sequenced here: CD4+ or CD8+ T cells sorted from blood, sampled in a trial of the OX40 agonist ivuxolimab. The receptors originated from an adult with an advanced solid tumor such as melanoma, head and neck, liver or kidney cancer.

This rearrangement joins TRBV27 to TRBJ1-2; D remains ambiguous. The ends were cut back, 6 bases at V and 7 bases at J, with 12 bases in the middle. Germline V gene data show CDR1 as MNHEY and CDR2 as SMNVEV (reference sequence). The CDR3 contains 12 residues. In DNA form, the CDR3 reads TGTGCCAGCAGCCCCGGGAGAGGTGGCTACACCTTC. Translated, it gives CASSPGRGGYTF.

The gene calls are TRBV30 and TRBJ2-5; 9 bases are shared with TRBD1. This CDR3 is built from 12 residues. Germline V gene data show CDR1 as GTSNPN and CDR2 as SVGIG (reference sequence). J was trimmed by 5 bases and V by 2 bases; bases with no gene match: 0. The CDR3 nucleotides read TGTGCCTGGAGTACAGGGGGCGAGACCCAGTACTTC. It codes for CAWSTGGETQYF.

The chain joins TRBV7-9 to TRBJ2-2; no reliable D call. Germline lookup yields CDR1 SEHNR and CDR2 FQNEAQ (reference sequence). The CDR3 is 17 residues long. The V and J ends lost 3 bases and 7 bases respectively, with 21 bases between them. For the CDR3, the DNA is TGTGCCAGCAGCTTTCGCCGGGCCGGAATGCACGACGGGGAGCTGTTTTTT. Amino acid sequence: CASSFRRAGMHDGELFF.

The chain recombines TRBV6-1 with TRBJ1-1; unclear D gene. Trimming removed 11 bases at V and 5 bases at J, with 12 bases between. Per germline, CDR1 MNHNS and CDR2 SASEGT. The CDR3 is made up of 11 amino acids. Written as DNA, the CDR3 is TGTGCCGGGGATAAGGGAACTGAAGCTTTCTTT. Its protein is CAGDKGTEAFF.

The chain employs TRBV5-1 and TRBJ2-3; TRBD2 matches at 9 bases. The germline V gene encodes CDR1 SGHRS and CDR2 YFSETQ. V lost 0 bases, J lost 2 bases, and 4 bases stayed unmatched. The length of the CDR3 is 16 residues. The CDR3 sequence is CASSLVAGVPTDTQYF. CDR3 nucleotide sequence: TGCGCCAGCAGCTTGGTAGCGGGAGTACCCACAGATACGCAGTATTTT.

This clone was seen a single time. The chain joins TRBV7-9 to TRBJ1-1; D is unresolved. The V end was cut by 1 base, the J end by 1 base, with 7 bases between. CDR3 length: 14 residues. CDR1 and CDR2 (germline): SEHNR, FQNEAQ (reference sequence). CDR3 residues: CASSLELANTEAFF. The CDR3, as DNA: TGTGCCAGCAGCTTAGAATTAGCGAACACTGAAGCTTTCTTT.

The chain carries TRBV9 and TRBJ1-2; maybe TRBD1 (5 bases). V lost 0 bases and J lost 6, with 9 bases in between. This CDR3 has 13 residues. CDR1 is SGDLS, CDR2 YYNGEE, per germline. The CDR3 nucleotides read TGTGCCAGCAGCGTAGAGAGGGGAGATGGCTACACCTTC. Its translation: CASSVERGDGYTF.

This chain links TRBV7-8 with TRBJ1-5; possible D gene TRBD1, 5 bases. The V gene's germline CDR1 is SGHVS and CDR2 FQNEAQ. The CDR3 consists of 18 residues. V gave up 3 bases and J gave up 0 bases, with 18 bases separating them. The CDR3 loop reads CASSFREGTEYSNQPQHF. The CDR3, as DNA: TGTGCCAGCAGCTTTAGAGAGGGGACCGAATATAGCAATCAGCCCCAGCATTTT.

This chain connects TRBV7-3 to TRBJ1-6; perhaps TRBD1 as D (5 bases). The V gene's germline CDR1 is SGHTA and CDR2 FQGTGA. Trimming removed 8 bases from V and 5 bases from J, with 10 bases in between. The CDR3 is 13 amino acids. In DNA form, the CDR3 reads TGTGCCAGCTCCCGGACAAATAATTCACCCCTCCACTTT. This gives the protein CASSRTNNSPLHF.

This chain connects TRBV7-3 to TRBJ2-2, with a possible D match to TRBD1 (5 bases). From germline, CDR1 is SGHTA and CDR2 FQGTGA. The CDR3 is 14 amino acids. V was cut by 5 bases and J by 5 bases, with 12 bases left in between. CDR3 sequence reads: CASSQAPGTGELFF. The CDR3 bases are TGTGCCAGCAGCCAAGCACCAGGGACCGGGGAGCTGTTTTTT.

The chain joins TRBV5-6 to TRBJ1-1; no reliable D call. This CDR3 contains 14 residues. In germline, CDR1 is SGHDT, CDR2 YYEEEE. Between the trimmed V and J ends, which lost 2 bases and 4 bases, there was a span of 12 bases. The CDR3 coding sequence is TGTGCCAGCAGCTTCCTGGATACGACCACTGAAGCTTTCTTT. Its translation: CASSFLDTTTEAFF.

The chain couples TRBV6-1 to TRBJ1-1; no reliable D call. The CDR3 contains 14 residues. Germline loops: CDR1 MNHNS, CDR2 SASEGT. The V end lost 4 bases, the J end lost 3 bases, and 12 bases lay between the germline ends. CDR3 in amino acids: CASSGGSTYTEAFF. Written as DNA, the CDR3 is TGTGCCAGCAGTGGAGGGAGTACTTACACTGAAGCTTTCTTT.

The chain employs TRBV19 and TRBJ2-7, with TRBD1 matching over 7 bases. The CDR3 is made up of 12 amino acids. Per the germline V gene, CDR1 is LNHDA and CDR2 is SQIVND (reference sequence). J was trimmed by 6 bases and V by 3 bases; bases with no gene match: 2. For the CDR3, the DNA is TGTGCCAGTAGTATTCCAGGGGGCGAGCAGTACTTC. Translating gives CASSIPGGEQYF.

This clone was counted a few times. The chain couples TRBV7-9 to TRBJ2-2; 7 nucleotides agree with TRBD1. CDR1 and CDR2 (germline): SEHNR, FQNEAQ (reference sequence). V shed 6 bases and J 7 bases; nucleotides not matched to a gene: 8. This CDR3 region has 14 residues. The CDR3 sequence is CASSIRQGGGELFF. DNA of the CDR3: TGTGCCAGCAGTATAAGACAGGGCGGCGGGGAGCTGTTTTTT.

The chain employs TRBV6-6 and TRBJ1-1, with a possible D match to TRBD1 (5 bases). The germline gives CDR1 MNHNY, CDR2 SVGAGI (reference sequence). V lost 1 base to trimming and J lost 0 bases, with 12 bases between them. The CDR3 spans 16 residues. The CDR3 bases are TGTGCCAGCAGTTACTGGGACGGAAGAATGAACACTGAAGCTTTCTTT. Translated: CASSYWDGRMNTEAFF.